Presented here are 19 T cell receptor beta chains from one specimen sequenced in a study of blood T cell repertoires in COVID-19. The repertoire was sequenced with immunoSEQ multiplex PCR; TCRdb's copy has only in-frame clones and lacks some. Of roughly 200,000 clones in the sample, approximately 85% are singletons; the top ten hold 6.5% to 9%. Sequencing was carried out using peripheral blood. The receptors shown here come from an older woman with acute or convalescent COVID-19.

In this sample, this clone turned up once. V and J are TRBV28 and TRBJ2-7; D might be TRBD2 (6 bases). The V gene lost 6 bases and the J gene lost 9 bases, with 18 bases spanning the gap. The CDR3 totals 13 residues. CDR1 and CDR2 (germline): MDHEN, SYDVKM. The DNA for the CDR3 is TGTGCCAGCAGACGGGGACCGGCCGGGGGGCAGTACTTC. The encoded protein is CASRRGPAGGQYF.

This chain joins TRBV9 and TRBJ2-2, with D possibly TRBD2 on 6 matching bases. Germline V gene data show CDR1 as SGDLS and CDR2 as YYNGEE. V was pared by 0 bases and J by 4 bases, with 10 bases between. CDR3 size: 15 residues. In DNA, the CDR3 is TGTGCCAGCAGCGTAGTTCAGGGAGGCACCGGGGAGCTGTTTTTT. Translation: CASSVVQGGTGELFF.

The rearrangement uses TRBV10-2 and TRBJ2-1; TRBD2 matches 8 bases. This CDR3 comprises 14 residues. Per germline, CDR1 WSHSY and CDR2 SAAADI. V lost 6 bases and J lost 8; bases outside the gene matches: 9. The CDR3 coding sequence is TGCGCCAGCAGGTGGGCGGGAGGTCGCGATGAGCAGTTCTTC. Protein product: CASRWAGGRDEQFF.

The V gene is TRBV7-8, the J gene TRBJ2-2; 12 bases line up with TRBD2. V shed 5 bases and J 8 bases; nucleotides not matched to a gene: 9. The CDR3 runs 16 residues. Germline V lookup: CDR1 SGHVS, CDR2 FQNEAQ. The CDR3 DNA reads TGTGCCAGCAGCCCATCTAGCGGGAGGGCTCGAGGGGAGCTGTTTTTT. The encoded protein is CASSPSSGRARGELFF.

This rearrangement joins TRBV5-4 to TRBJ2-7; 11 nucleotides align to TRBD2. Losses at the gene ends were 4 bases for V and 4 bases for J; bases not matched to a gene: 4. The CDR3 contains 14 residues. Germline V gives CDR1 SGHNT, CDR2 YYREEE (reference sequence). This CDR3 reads CASSTTSGRYEQYF. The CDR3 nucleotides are TGTGCCAGCAGCACCACTAGCGGGAGATACGAGCAGTACTTC. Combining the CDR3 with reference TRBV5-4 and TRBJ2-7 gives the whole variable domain ETGVTQSPTHLIKTRGQQVTLRCSSQSGHNTVSWYQQALGQGPQFIFQYYREEENGRGNFPPRFSGLQFPNYSSELNVNALELDDSALYLCASSTTSGRYEQYFGPGTRLTVT.

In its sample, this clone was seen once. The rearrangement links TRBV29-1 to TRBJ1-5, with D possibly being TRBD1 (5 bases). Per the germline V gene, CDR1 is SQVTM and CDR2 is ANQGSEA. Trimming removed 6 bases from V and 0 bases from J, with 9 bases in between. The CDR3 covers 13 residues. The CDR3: CSVQENSNQPQHF. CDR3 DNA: TGCAGCGTACAGGAAAATAGCAATCAGCCCCAGCATTTT.

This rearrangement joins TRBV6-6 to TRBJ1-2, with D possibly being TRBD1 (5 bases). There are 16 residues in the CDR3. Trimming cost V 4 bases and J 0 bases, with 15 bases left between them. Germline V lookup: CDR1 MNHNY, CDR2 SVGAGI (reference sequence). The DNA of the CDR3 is TGTGCCAGCAGTTCACCCCGACAGTTTGCTAACTATGGCTACACCTTC. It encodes CASSSPRQFANYGYTF.

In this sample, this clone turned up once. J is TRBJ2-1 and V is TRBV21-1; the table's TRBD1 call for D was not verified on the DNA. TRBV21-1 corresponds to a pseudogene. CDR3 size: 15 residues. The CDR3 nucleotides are TGTGCCAGCACCCCTAAGGGGACAGGTCTCAATGAGCAGTTCTTC. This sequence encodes CASTPKGTGLNEQFF.

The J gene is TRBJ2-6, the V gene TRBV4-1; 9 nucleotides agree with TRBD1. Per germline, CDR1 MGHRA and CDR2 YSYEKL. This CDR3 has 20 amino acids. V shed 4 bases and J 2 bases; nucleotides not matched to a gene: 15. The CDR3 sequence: CASSLSMPDRGRAGANVLTF. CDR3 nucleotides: TGCGCCAGCAGCCTCTCCATGCCGGACAGGGGAAGGGCTGGGGCCAACGTCCTGACTTTC.

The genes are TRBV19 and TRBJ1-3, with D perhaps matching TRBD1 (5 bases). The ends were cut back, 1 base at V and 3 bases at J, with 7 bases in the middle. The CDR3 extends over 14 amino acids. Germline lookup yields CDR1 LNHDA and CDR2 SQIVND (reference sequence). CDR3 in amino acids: CASSIGGYGNTIYF. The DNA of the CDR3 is TGTGCCAGTAGTATAGGGGGCTATGGAAACACCATATATTTT.

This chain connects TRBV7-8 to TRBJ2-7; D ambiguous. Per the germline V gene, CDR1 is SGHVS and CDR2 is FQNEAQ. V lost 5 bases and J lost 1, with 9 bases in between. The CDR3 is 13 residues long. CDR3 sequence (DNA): TGTGCCAGCAGCCCGGGTAATTCCTACGAGCAGTACTTC. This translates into CASSPGNSYEQYF.

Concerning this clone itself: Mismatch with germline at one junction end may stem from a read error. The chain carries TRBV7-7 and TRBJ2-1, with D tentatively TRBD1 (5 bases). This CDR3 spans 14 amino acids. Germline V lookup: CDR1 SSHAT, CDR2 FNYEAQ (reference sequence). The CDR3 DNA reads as TGTGCTAGCAGCTTAGGGGCTTTTAACAATGAGCAGTTCTTC. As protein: CASSLGAFNNEQFF.

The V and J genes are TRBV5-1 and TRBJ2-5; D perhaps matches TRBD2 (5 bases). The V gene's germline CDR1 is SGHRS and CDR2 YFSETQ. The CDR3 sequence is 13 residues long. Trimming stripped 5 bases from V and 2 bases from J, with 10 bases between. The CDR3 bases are TGCGCCAGCAGTTTAGCGACACAAGAGACCCAGTACTTC. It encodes CASSLATQETQYF. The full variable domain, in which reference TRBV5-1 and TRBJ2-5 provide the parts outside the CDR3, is KAGVTQTPRYLIKTRGQQVTLSCSPISGHRSVSWYQQTPGQGLQFLFEYFSETQRNKGNFPGRFSGRQFSNSRSEMNVSTLELGDSALYLCASSLATQETQYFGPGTRLLVL.

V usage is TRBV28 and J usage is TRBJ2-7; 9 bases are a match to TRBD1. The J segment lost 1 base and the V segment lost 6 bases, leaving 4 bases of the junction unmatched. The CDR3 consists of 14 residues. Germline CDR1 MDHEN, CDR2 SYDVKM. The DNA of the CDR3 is TGTGCCAGCAGAACAGGGGGCATGTCCTACGAGCAGTACTTC. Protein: CASRTGGMSYEQYF.

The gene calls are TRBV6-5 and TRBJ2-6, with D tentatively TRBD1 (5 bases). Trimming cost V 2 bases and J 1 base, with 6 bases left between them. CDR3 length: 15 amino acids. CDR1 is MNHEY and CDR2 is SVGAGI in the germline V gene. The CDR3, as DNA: TGTGCCAGCAGTTACCAGGGTTCTGGGGCCAACGTCCTGACTTTC. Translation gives CASSYQGSGANVLTF.

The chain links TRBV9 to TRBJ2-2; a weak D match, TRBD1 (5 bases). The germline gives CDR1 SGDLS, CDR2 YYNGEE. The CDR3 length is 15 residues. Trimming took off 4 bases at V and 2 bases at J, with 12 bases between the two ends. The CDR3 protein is CASSPRQLNTGELFF. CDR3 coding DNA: TGTGCCAGCAGCCCGCGACAGCTCAACACCGGGGAGCTGTTTTTT. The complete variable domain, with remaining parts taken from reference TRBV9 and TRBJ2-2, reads DSGVTQTPKHLITATGQRVTLRCSPRSGDLSVYWYQQSLDQGLQFLIQYYNGEERAKGNILERFSAQQFPDLHSELNLSSLELGDSALYFCASSPRQLNTGELFFGEGSRLTVL.

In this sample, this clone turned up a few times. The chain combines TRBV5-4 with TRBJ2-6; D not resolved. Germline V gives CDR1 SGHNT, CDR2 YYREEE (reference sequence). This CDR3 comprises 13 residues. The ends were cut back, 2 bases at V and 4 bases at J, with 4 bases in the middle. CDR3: CASSLSGANVLTF. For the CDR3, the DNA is TGTGCCAGCAGCTTATCAGGGGCCAACGTCCTGACTTTC.

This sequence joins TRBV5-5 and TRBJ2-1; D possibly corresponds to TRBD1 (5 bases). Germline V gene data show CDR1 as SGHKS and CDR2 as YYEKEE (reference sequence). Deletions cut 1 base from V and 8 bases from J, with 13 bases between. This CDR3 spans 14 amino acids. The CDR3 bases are TGTGCCAGCAGCTTGAGGTCAGGGCTCCATGAGCAGTTCTTC. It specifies CASSLRSGLHEQFF.

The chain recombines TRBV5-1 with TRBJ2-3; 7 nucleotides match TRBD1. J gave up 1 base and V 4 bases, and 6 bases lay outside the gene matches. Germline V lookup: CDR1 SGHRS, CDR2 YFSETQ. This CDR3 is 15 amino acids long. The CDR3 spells CASSNRGGGTDTQYF. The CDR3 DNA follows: TGCGCCAGCAGCAACAGGGGTGGAGGCACAGATACGCAGTATTTT.